These T cell receptor beta chains were read from a single sample in a study of blood T cells in healthy people across ages. TCRdb fed the 5' RACE reads into MiXCR, producing one record per CDR3 protein. The sample records hundreds of thousands of distinct CDR3 sequences, about three fifths being singletons. Source material: blood. These receptors were obtained from a man aged 25 to 45 in good health. Each CDR3 is given with its conserved first and last residue. A D gene is named only where the DNA matches it firmly. Some rows have no size entry. The others give once, few or many, or a class for an expanded clone.

DNA	CDR3	V	D	J	size
TGTGCGTCCGTCGACCCACCAAACGTCCCCATCTACGAGCAGTACTTC	CASVDPPNVPIYEQYF	TRBV5-6	-	TRBJ2-7	-
TGCAGTGCTAGGTATAGATCCTACAGTGAGCAGTTCTTC	CSARYRSYSEQFF	TRBV20-1	-	TRBJ2-1	-
TGTGCCAGCACCTTGGGAGGGGGCTACACTGAAGCTTTCTTT	CASTLGGGYTEAFF	TRBV12-3/TRBV12-4	TRBD1	TRBJ1-1	few
TGCAGCGTTAGCCGGGGGGATCTTTACAATGAGCAGTTCTTC	CSVSRGDLYNEQFF	TRBV29-1	TRBD2	TRBJ2-1	-
TGTGCCAGCAGTTTTATTGGGGGAGGAGAAGAGACCCAGTACTTC	CASSFIGGGEETQYF	TRBV27	-	TRBJ2-5	-
TGCGCCAGCAGCCAAGATTTTACCAGAGACACCGGGGAGCTGTTTTTT	CASSQDFTRDTGELFF	TRBV4-1	-	TRBJ2-2	once
TGTGCCAGTGCGACTAGCGGGTTTCGCTACGAGCAGTACTTC	CASATSGFRYEQYF	TRBV27	TRBD2	TRBJ2-7	-
TGTGCCAGCAGTGAGGGACTAGCGGGGTACAATGAGCAGTTCTTC	CASSEGLAGYNEQFF	TRBV6-6	TRBD2	TRBJ2-1	-
TGTGCCAGCAGCCGCCGTGGACAGCCCAAAAACATTCAGTACTTC	CASSRRGQPKNIQYF	TRBV28	-	TRBJ2-4	few
TGTGCCAGCAGTTTGTCGGGGGTCCAACGGGGGTTTTTT	CASSLSGVQRGFF	TRBV28	-	TRBJ1-4	-
TGTGCCAGCAGCGCAGACAGGGCGCGCTTAGATGAGCAGTTCTTC	CASSADRARLDEQFF	TRBV7-3	TRBD1	TRBJ2-1	-
TGCAGCGCTGCAGTGGGACCGAACACCGGGGAGCTGTTTTTT	CSAAVGPNTGELFF	TRBV29-1	-	TRBJ2-2	-
TGTGCCAGCAGTCCAGTCGGGCAAACGTACTACGAGCAGTACTTC	CASSPVGQTYYEQYF	TRBV28	-	TRBJ2-7	-
TGTGCCAGCAGCTTAAGCATTGTAACAGGGCAGTTCTTC	CASSLSIVTGQFF	TRBV7-2	-	TRBJ2-1	-
TGTGCCAGCAGTTTCGGGGATCGGGGCCAAGAGACCCAGTACTTC	CASSFGDRGQETQYF	TRBV12-3/TRBV12-4	-	TRBJ2-5	once
TGTGCCAGCAGTTTATGGACTCCCCGCACAGATACGCAGTATTTT	CASSLWTPRTDTQYF	TRBV27	-	TRBJ2-3	-
TGTGCCAGCAGTTTCTCCAGGGGAGGGACTGAAGCTTTCTTT	CASSFSRGGTEAFF	TRBV6-1	-	TRBJ1-1	-
TGTGCCAGCATCAGATGGAGCGGGAGGGCCGATGAGCAGTTCTTC	CASIRWSGRADEQFF	TRBV28	TRBD2	TRBJ2-1	-
TGCAGTGGGGGTCGAGGGCCCTACGAGCAGTACTTC	CSGGRGPYEQYF	TRBV20-1	-	TRBJ2-7	-
TGTGCCAGCAGTTGGCGGACAGAATACAATCAGCCCCAGCATTTT	CASSWRTEYNQPQHF	TRBV28	-	TRBJ1-5	-
TGCAGTGCTTCACAGGGGGCGCCTGGCTACACCTTC	CSASQGAPGYTF	TRBV20-1	TRBD1	TRBJ1-2	-
TGTGCCACCAGTGACGGAAACATTCAGTACTTC	CATSDGNIQYF	TRBV24-1	-	TRBJ2-4	-
TGTGCCAGCAGCTCTTCACTAGCGGAAGCCTACGAGCAGTACTTC	CASSSSLAEAYEQYF	TRBV7-6	TRBD2	TRBJ2-7	-
TGTGCCAGCAGCTTGGACGGGGGACCGCCCAGAGATGAGCAGTTCTTC	CASSLDGGPPRDEQFF	TRBV5-4	-	TRBJ2-1	-
TGTGCCACTCCCTGGATCGTTACAAATATCGAGACCCAGTACTTC	CATPWIVTNIETQYF	TRBV21-1	-	TRBJ2-5	-
TGTGCCAGCAGTACTGGACAGACGAGGGGACAAGAGACCCAGTACTTC	CASSTGQTRGQETQYF	TRBV12-3/TRBV12-4	-	TRBJ2-5	-
TGTGCCAGCAGCTTGGGTCTCGGGCAGTATAGGGAGACCCAGTACTTC	CASSLGLGQYRETQYF	TRBV7-8	-	TRBJ2-5	-
TGCGCCAGCAGCTTGGTTCTAGCGTCCAATGAGCAGTTCTTC	CASSLVLASNEQFF	TRBV5-1	-	TRBJ2-1	-